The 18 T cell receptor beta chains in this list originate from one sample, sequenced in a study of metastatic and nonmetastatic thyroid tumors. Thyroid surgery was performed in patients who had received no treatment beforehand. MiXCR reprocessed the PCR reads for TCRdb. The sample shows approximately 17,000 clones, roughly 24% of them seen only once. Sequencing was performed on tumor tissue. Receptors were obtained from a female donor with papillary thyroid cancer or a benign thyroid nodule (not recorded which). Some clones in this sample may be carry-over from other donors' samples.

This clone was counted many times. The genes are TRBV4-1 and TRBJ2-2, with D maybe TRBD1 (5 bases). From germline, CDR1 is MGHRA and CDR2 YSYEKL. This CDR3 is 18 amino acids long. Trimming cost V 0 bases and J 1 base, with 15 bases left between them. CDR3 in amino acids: CASSQDYQGLRNTGELFF. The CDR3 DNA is TGCGCCAGCAGCCAAGATTATCAGGGCCTGAGGAACACCGGGGAGCTGTTTTTT.

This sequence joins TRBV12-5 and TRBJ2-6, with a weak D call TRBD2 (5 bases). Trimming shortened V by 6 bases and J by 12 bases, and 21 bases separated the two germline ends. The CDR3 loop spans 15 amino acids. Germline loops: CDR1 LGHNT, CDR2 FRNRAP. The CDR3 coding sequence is TGTGCTAGTGGACCCCCACGAGCCGGGATCAGCGTCCTGACTTTC. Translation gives CASGPPRAGISVLTF.

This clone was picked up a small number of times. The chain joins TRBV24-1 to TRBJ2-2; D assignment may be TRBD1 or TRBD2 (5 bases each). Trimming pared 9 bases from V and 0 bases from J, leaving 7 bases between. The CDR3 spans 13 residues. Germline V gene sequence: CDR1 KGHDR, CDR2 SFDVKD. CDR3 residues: CATWDPNTGELFF. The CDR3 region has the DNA TGTGCCACCTGGGACCCGAACACCGGGGAGCTGTTTTTT.

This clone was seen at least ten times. This CDR3 reads CASSSRLLNTEAFF. The CDR3 nucleotides are TGTGCTTCAAGTAGCAGGCTCCTGAACACTGAAGCTTTCTTT. J is TRBJ1-1 and V is TRBV9, with D uncertain. The CDR3 is 14 amino acids. The V gene's germline CDR1 is SGDLS and CDR2 YYNGEE. The whole variable domain, remainder taken from reference TRBV9 and TRBJ1-1, is DSGVTQTPKHLITATGQRVTLRCSPRSGDLSVYWYQQSLDQGLQFLIQYYNGEERAKGNILERFSAQQFPDLHSELNLSSLELGDSALYFCASSSRLLNTEAFFGQGTRLTVV.

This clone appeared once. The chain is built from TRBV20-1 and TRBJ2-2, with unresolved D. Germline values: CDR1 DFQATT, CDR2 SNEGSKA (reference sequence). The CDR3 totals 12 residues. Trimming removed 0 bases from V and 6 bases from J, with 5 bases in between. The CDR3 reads CSARDQAGELFF. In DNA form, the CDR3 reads TGCAGTGCTAGAGATCAGGCCGGGGAGCTGTTTTTT.

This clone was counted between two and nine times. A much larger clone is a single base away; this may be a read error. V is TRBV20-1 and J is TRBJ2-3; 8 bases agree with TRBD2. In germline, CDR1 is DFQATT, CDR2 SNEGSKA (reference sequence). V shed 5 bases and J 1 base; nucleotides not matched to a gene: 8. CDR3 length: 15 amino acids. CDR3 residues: CSAGLLTSGTDTQYF. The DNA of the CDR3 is TGCAGTGCTGGGCTCCTGACTAGCGGCACAGATACGCAGTATTTT.

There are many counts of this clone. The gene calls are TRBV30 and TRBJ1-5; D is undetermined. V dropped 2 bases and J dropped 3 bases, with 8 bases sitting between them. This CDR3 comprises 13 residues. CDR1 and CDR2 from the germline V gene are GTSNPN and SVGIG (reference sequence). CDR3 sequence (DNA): TGTGCCTGGAGTCCCAGTCTCAATCAGCCCCAGCATTTT. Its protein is CAWSPSLNQPQHF.

The CDR3, as DNA: TGCAGTGCTCTACTAGCGGGGGGGTCGAGGCAGTACTTC. Translated, it gives CSALLAGGSRQYF. This sequence joins TRBV20-1 and TRBJ2-7, with 13 bases identical to TRBD2. Germline CDR1 and CDR2: DFQATT and SNEGSKA (reference sequence). V lost 5 bases, J lost 9 bases, and 7 bases stayed unmatched. This CDR3 comprises 13 residues.

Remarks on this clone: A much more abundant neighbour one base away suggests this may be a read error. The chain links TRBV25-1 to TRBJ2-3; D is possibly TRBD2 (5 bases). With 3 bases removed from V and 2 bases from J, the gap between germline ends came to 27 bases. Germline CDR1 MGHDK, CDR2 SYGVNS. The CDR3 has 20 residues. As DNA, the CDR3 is TGTGCCAGCAGTGATCCCTTACGGGCGGCTAGCTGGTCGAACACAGATACGCAGTATTTT. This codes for CASSDPLRAASWSNTDTQYF.

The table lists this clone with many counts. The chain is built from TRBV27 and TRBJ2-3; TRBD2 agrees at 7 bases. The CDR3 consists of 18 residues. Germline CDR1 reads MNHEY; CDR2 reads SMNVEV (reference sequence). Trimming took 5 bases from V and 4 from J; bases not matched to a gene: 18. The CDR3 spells CASSALAGRAVTADTQYF. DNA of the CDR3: TGTGCCAGCAGTGCCCTGGCGGGGAGGGCAGTAACCGCAGATACGCAGTATTTT.

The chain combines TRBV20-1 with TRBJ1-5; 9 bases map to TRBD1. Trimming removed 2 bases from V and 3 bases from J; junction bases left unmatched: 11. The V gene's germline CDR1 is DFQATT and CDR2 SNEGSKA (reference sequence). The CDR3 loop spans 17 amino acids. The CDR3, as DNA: TGCAGTGCTAGATCCGACAGGGGGAGGGCTAACAATCAGCCCCAGCATTTT. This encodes CSARSDRGRANNQPQHF.

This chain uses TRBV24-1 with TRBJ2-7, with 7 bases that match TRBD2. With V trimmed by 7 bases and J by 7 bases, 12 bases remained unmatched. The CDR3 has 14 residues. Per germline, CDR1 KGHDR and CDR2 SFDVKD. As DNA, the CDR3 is TGTGCCACCAGGGGAGGGCCGGGAGTTGAGGAGCAGTACTTC. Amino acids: CATRGGPGVEEQYF.

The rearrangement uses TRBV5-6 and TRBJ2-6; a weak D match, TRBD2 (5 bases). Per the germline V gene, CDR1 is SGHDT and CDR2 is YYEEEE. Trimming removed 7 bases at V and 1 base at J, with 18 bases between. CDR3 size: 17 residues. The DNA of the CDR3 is TGTGCCAGCGATTCCTTAGACGGACTGTCTGGGGCCAACGTCCTGACTTTC. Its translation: CASDSLDGLSGANVLTF.

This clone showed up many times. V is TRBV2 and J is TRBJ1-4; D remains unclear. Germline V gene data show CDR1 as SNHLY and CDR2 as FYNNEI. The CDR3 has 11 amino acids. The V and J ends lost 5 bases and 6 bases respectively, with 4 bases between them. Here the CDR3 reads CASSLDEKLFF. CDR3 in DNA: TGTGCCAGCAGTCTCGATGAAAAACTGTTTTTT.

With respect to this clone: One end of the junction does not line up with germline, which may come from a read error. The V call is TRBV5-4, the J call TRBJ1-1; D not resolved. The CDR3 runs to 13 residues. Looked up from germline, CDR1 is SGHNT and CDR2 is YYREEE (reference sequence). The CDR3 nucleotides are TGTGCCAGCAGCGCGTCACCAGACACTGAAGATTTCTTT. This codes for CASSASPDTEDFF.

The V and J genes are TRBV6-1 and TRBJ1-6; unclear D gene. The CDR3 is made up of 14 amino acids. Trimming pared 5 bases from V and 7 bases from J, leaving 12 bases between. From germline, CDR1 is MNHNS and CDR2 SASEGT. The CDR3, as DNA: TGTGCCAGCAGTCTCAGGAGACTAAATTCACCCCTCCACTTT. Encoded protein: CASSLRRLNSPLHF.

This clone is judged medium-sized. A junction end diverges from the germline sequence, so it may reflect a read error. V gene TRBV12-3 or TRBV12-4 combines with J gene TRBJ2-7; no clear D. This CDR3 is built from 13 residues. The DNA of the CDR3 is TGTGCCAGCAGTTTAGAGTCCTCCCACGAGCAGTACTTC. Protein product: CASSLESSHEQYF.

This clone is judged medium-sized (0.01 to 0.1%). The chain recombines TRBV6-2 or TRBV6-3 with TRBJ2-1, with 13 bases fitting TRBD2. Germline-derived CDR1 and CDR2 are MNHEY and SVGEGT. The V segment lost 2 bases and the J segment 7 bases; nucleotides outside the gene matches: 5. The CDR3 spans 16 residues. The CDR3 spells CASSYRGLAGVNEQFF. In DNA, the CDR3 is TGTGCCAGCAGTTACCGTGGACTAGCGGGGGTGAATGAGCAGTTCTTC.